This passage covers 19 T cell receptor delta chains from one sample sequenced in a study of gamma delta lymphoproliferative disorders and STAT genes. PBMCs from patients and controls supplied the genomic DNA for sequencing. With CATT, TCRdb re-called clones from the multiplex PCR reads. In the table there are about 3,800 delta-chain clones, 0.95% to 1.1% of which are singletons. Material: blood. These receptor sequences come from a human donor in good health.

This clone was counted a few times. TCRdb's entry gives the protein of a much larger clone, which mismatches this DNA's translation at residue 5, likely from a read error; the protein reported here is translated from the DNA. The CDR3 sequence: CALGGLSYPGGYFGDKLIF. The CDR3 region has the DNA TGTGCTCTTGGGGGACTGTCCTACCCTGGGGGATACTTTGGCGATAAACTCATCTTT. V is TRDV1 and J is TRDJ1; 11 nucleotides match TRDD3. V lost 4 bases, J lost 4 bases, and 17 bases stayed unmatched. Germline lookup yields CDR1 TSWWSYY and CDR2 QGS. The CDR3 runs to 19 residues.

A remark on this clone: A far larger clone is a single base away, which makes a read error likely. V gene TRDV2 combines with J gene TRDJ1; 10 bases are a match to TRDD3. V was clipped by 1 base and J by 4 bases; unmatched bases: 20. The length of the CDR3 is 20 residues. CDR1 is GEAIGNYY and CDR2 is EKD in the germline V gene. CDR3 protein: CACDTLLRSGDTERGDKLIF. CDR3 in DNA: TGTGCCTGTGACACTCTTCTGAGGTCGGGGGATACGGAGCGTGGCGATAAACTCATCTTT.

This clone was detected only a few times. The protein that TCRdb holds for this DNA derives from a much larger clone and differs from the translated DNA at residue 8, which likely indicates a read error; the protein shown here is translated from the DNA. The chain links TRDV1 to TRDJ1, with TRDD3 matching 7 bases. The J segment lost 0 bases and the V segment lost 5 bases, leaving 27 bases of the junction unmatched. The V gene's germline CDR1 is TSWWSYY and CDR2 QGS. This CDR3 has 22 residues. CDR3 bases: TGTGCTCTTGGGAACGGATTCTGCTTACTCCGTACTGGGGTTACCTACACCGATAAACTCATCTTT. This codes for CALGNGFCLLRTGVTYTDKLIF.

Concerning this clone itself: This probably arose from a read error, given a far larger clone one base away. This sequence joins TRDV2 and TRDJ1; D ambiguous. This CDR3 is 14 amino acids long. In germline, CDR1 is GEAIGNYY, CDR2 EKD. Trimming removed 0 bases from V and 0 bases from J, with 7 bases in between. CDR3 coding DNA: TGTGCCTGTGACACCGTAAAAAACACCGATAAACTCATCTTT. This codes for CACDTVKNTDKLIF.

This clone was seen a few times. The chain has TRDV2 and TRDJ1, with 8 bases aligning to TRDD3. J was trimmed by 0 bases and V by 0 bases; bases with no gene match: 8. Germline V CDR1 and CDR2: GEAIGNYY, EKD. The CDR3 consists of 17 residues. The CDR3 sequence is CACDTVGDPAYTDKLIF. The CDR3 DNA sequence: TGTGCCTGTGACACCGTGGGGGATCCCGCGTACACCGATAAACTCATCTTT.

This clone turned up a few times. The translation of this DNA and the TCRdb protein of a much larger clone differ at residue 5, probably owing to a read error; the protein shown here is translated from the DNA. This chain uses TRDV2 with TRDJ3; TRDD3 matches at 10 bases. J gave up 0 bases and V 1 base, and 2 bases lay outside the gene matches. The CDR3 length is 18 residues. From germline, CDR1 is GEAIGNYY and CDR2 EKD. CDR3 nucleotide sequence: TGTGCCTGTGACACGGGGGATACGTACTCCTGGGACACCCGACAGATGTTTTTC. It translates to CACDTGDTYSWDTRQMFF.

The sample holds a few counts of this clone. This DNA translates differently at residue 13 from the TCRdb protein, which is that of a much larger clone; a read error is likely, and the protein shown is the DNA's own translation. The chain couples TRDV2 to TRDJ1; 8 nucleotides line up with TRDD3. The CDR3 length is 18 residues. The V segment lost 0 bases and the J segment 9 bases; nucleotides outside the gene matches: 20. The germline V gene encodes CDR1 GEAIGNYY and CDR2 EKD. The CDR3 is CACDTVGGGSSSELELIF. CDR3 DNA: TGTGCCTGTGACACCGTTGGTGGGGGATCCTCTTCTGAGTTGGAACTCATCTTT.

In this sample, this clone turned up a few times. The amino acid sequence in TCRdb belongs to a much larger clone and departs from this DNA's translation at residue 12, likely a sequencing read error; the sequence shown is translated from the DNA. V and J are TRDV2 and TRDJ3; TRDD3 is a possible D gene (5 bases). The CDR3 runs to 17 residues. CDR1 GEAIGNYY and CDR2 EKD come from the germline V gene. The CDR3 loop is CACDTVAGAWDARQMFF. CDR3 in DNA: TGTGCCTGTGACACCGTAGCCGGGGCCTGGGACGCCCGACAGATGTTTTTC.

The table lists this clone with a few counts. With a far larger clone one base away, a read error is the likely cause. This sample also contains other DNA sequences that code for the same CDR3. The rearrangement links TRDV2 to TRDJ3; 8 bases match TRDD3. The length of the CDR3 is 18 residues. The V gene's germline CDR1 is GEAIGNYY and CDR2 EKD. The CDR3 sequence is CACDTAGGSSWDTRQMFF. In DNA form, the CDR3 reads TGTGCCTGTGACACCGCTGGGGGAAGCTCCTGGGACACTCGACAGATGTTTTTC.

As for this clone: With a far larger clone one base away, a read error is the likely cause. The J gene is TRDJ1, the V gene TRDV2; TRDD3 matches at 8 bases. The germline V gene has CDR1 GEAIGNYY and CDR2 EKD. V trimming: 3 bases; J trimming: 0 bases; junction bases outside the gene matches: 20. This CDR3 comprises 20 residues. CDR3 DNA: TGTGCCTGTGACCCGCTCACTGAGGGATACGCCGAACAGTACACCGATAAACTCATCTTT. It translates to CACDPLTEGYAEQYTDKLIF.

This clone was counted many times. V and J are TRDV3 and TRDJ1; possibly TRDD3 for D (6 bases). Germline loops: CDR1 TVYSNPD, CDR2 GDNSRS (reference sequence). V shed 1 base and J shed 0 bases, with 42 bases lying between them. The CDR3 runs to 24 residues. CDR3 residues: CAFILGGEEPGVIWGSPYTDKLIF. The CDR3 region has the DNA TGTGCCTTTATCTTGGGCGGGGAAGAACCGGGGGTAATATGGGGGTCGCCGTACACCGATAAACTCATCTTT.

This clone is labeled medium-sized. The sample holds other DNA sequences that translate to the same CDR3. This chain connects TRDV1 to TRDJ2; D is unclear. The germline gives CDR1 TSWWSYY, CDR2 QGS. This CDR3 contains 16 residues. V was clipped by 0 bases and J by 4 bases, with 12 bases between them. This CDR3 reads CALGELGRLSTAQLFF. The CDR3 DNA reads TGTGCTCTTGGGGAACTGGGTCGTCTCTCGACAGCACAACTCTTCTTT.

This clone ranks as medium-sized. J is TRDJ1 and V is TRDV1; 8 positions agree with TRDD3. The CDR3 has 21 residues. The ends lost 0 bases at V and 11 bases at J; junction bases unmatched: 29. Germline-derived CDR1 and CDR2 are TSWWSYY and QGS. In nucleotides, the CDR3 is TGTGCTCTTGGGGAACTGAGATTGGTAACGAGGGGTGGCTGGGGGACCCCCCATCTCATCTTT. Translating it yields CALGELRLVTRGGWGTPHLIF.

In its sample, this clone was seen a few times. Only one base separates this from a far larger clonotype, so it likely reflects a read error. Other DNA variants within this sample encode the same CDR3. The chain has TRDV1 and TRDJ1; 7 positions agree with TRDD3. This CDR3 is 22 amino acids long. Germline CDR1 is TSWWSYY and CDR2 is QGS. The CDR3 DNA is TGTGCCCTTGGGAACGGATTCTACTTACTCCGTACTGGGGTTACCTACACCGATAAACTCATCTTT. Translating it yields CALGNGFYLLRTGVTYTDKLIF.

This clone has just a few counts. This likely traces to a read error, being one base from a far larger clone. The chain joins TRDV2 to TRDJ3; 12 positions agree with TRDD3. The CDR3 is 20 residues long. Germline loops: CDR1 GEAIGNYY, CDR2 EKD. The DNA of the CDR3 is TGTGCCTGTGACACCGTTGTACTGGGGGATACATCCTGGGACACCCGACAGACGTTTTTC. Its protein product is CACDTVVLGDTSWDTRQTFF.

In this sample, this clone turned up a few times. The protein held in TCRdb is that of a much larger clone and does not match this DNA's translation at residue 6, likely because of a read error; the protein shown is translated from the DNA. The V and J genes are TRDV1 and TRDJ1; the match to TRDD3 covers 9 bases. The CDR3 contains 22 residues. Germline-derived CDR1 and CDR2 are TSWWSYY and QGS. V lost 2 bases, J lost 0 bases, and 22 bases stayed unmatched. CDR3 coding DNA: TGTGCTCTTGGGGAAATTGTTCCTACGTTCTGGGGGATTTCCCTGTACACCGATAAACTCATCTTT. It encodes CALGEIVPTFWGISLYTDKLIF.

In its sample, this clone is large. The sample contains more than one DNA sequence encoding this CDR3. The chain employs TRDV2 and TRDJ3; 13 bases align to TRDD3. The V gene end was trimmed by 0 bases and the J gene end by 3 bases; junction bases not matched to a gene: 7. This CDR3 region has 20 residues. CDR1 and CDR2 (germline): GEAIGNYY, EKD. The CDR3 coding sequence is TGTGCCTGTGACACCGCGGGACTGGGGGATACGCGCTGGGACACCCGACAGATGTTTTTC. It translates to CACDTAGLGDTRWDTRQMFF.

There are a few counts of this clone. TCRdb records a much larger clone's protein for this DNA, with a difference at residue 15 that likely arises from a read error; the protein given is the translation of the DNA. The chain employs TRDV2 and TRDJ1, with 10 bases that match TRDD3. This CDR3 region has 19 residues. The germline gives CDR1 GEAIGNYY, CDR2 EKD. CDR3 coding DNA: TGTGCCTGTGACACCCTTCCTACTGGGGGATCGAATGACACCGTTAAACTCATCTTT. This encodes CACDTLPTGGSNDTVKLIF.

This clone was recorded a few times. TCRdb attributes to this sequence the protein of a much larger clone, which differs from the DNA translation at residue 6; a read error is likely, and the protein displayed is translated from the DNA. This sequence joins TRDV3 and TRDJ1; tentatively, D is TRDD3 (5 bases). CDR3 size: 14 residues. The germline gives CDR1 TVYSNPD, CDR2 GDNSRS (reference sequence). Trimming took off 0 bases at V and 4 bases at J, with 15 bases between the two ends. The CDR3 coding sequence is TGTGCCTTTAGATCCCCACCGGGGGGCGATAAACTCATCTTT. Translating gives CAFRSPPGGDKLIF.